These 2 T cell receptor beta chains share one sample of origin, sequenced in a study of cytomegalovirus exposure and HLA in healthy donors. PCR involved 60 Vbeta and 13 Jbeta primers. Here immunoSEQ multiplex PCR was the method, and the copy in TCRdb shows in-frame clones only, minus some. The sample lists roughly 86,000 clones; around 66% were seen once. The sample was PBMCs. These receptors all come from a man in his thirties or forties in good health and CMV-seronegative.

The chain carries TRBV2 and TRBJ1-1; D perhaps matches TRBD1 (6 bases). V was shortened by 6 bases and J by 5 bases, with 10 bases between the two germline ends. Germline V gene data show CDR1 as SNHLY and CDR2 as FYNNEI. This CDR3 has 12 residues. The CDR3 region is CASRPGETEAFF. The CDR3 DNA follows: TGTGCCAGCAGGCCAGGGGAGACTGAAGCTTTCTTT. The full variable domain, its missing parts supplied by reference TRBV2 and TRBJ1-1, is EPEVTQTPSHQVTQMGQEVILRCVPISNHLYFYWYRQILGQKVEFLVSFYNNEISEKSEIFDDQFSVERPDGSNFTLKIRSTKLEDSAMYFCASRPGETEAFFGQGTRLTVV.

The rearrangement uses TRBV6-5 and TRBJ2-2; weak D call: TRBD1 (6 bases). Trimming removed 7 bases from V and 3 bases from J, with 12 bases in between. The CDR3 consists of 14 residues. Germline CDR1 and CDR2: MNHEY and SVGAGI. CDR3 protein: CASTKRGYTGELFF. The CDR3 bases are TGTGCCAGCACGAAGAGGGGGTACACCGGGGAGCTGTTTTTT.